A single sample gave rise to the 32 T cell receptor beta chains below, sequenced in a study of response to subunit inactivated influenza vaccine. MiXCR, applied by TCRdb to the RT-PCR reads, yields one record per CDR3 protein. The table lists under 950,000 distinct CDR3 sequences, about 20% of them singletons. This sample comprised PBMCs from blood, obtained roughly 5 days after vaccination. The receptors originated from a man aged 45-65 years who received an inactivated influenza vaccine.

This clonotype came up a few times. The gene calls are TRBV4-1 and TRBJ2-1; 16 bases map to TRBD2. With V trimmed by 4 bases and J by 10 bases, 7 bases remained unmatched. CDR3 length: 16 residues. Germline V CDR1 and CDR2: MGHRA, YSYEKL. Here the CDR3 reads CASSREGLAGGYEQFF. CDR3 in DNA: TGCGCCAGCAGCCGAGAGGGACTAGCGGGGGGGTACGAGCAGTTCTTC.

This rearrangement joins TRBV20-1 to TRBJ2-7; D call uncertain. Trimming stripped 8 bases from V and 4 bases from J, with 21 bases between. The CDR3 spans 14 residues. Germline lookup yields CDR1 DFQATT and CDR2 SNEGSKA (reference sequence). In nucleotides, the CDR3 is TGCAGTTCGAGTCAAAGTTTGGCTAATTACGAGCAGTACTTC. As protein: CSSSQSLANYEQYF.

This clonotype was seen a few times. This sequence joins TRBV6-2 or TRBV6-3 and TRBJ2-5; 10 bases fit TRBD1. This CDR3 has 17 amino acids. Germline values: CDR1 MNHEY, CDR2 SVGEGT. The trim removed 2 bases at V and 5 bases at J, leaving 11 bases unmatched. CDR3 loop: CASSYRTGTGDLETQYF. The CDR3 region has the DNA TGTGCCAGCAGTTACAGAACCGGGACAGGGGATTTGGAGACCCAGTACTTC.

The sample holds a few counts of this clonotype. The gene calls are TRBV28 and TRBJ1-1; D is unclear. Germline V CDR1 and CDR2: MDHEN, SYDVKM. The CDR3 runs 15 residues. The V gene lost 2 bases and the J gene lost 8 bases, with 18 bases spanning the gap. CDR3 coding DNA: TGTGCCAGCAGTTTAGCCGGGAGGTCCACTTACGAAGCTTTCTTT. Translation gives CASSLAGRSTYEAFF.

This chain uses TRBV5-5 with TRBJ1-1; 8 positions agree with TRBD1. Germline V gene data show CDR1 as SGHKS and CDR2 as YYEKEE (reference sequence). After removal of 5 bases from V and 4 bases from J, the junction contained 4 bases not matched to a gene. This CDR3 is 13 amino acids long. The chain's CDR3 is CASRGQGITEAFF. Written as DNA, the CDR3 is TGTGCCAGCAGAGGACAGGGTATCACTGAAGCTTTCTTT. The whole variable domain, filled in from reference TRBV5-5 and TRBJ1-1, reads DAGVTQSPTHLIKTRGQQVTLRCSPISGHKSVSWYQQVLGQGPQFIFQYYEKEERGRGNFPDRFSARQFPNYSSELNVNALLLGDSALYLCASRGQGITEAFFGQGTRLTVV.

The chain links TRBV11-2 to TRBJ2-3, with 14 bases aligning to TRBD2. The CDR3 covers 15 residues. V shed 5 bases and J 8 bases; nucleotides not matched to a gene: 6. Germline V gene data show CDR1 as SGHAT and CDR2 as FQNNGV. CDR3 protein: CASSRGLAGVGTQYF. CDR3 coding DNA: TGTGCCAGCAGCCGGGGACTAGCGGGAGTCGGTACGCAGTATTTT.

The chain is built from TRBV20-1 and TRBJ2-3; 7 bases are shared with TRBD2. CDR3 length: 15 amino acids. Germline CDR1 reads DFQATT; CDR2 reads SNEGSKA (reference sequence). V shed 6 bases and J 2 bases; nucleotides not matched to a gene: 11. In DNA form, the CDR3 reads TGCAGTGCCCCGCCCGGGGGGAAGGCCACAGATACGCAGTATTTT. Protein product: CSAPPGGKATDTQYF.

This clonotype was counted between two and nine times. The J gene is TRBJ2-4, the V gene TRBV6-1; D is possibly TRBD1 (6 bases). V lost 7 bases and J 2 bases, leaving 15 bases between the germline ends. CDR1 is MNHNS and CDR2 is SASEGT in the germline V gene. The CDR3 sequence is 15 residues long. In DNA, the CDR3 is TGTGCCAGCACAGGGGCCGAAGGAACCAAAAACATTCAGTACTTC. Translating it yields CASTGAEGTKNIQYF.

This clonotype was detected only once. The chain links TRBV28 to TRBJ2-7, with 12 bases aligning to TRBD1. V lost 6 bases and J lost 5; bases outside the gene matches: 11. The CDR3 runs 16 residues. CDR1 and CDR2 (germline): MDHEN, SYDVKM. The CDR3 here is CASSRLGGTGGNEQYF. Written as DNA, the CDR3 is TGTGCCAGCAGCCGATTAGGGGGGACAGGGGGCAACGAGCAGTACTTC.

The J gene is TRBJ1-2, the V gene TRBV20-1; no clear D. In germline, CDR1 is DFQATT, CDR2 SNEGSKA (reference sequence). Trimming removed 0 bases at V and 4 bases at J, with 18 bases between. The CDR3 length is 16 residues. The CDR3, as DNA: TGCAGTGCTAGAGATTTCCGGGCCCCGATAAGCTATGGCTACACCTTC. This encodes CSARDFRAPISYGYTF.

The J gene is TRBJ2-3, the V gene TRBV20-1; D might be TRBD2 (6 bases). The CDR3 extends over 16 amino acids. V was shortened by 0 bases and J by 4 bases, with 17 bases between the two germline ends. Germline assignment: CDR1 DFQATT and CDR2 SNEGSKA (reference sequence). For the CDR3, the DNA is TGCAGTGCTAGAGACCCCCGGCGGGGTAGGGCAGATACGCAGTATTTT. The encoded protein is CSARDPRRGRADTQYF.

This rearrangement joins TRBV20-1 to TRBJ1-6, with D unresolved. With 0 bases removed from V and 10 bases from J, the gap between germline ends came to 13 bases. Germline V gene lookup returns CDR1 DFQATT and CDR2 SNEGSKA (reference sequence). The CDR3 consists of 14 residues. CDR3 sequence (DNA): TGCAGTGCTAGAGATTGGGCATCATACTCACCCCTCCACTTT. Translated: CSARDWASYSPLHF.

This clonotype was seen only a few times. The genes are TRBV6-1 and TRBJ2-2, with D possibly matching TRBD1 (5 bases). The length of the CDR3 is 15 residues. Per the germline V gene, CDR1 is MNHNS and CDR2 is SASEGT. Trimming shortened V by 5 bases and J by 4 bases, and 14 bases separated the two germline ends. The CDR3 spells CASSTDATGTGELFF. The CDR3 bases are TGTGCCAGCAGTACGGATGCTACAGGCACCGGGGAGCTGTTTTTT.

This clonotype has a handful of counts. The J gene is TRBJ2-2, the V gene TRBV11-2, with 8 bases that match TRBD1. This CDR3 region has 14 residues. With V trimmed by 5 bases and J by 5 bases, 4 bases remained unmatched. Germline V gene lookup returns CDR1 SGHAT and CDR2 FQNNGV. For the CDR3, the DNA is TGTGCCAGCAGCATCGGACAGGGAACCGGGGAGCTGTTTTTT. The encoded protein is CASSIGQGTGELFF.

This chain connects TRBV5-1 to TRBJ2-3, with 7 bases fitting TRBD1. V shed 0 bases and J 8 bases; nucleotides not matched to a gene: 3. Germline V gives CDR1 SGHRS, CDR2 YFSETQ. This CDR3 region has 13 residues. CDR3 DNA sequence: TGCGCCAGCAGCTTGGATAGGGGGCCTACGCAGTATTTT. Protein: CASSLDRGPTQYF.

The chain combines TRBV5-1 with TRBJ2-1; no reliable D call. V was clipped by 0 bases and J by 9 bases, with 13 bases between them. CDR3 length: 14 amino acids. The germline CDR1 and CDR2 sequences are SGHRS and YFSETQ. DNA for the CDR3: TGCGCCAGCAGCTTGGGGGCCGCTTCGAGTGAGCAGTTCTTC. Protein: CASSLGAASSEQFF.

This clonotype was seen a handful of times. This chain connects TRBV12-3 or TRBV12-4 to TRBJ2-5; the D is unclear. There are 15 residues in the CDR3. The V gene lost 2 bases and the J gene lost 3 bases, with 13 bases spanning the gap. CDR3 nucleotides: TGTGCCAGCAGTTTATCGATTACGCCAGAAGAGACCCAGTACTTC. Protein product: CASSLSITPEETQYF.

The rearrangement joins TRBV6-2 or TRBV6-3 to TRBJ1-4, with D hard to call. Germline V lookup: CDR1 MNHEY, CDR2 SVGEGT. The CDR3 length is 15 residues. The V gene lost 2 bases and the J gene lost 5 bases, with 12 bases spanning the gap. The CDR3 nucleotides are TGTGCCAGCAGTTACGGCCTCAGGATGAATGAAAAACTGTTTTTT. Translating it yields CASSYGLRMNEKLFF.

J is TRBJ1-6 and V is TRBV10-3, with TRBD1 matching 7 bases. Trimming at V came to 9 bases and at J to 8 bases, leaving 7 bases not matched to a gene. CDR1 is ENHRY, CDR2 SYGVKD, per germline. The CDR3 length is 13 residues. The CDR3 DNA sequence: TGTGCCATTAACAGGGGACCGGATTCACCCCTCCACTTT. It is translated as CAINRGPDSPLHF.

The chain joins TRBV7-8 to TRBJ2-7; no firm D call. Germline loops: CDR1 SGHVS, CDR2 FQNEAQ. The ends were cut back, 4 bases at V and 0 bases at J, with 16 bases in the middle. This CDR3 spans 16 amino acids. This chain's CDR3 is CASSSVVQRSSYEQYF. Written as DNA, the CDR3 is TGTGCCAGCAGCTCGGTGGTGCAGAGGAGCTCCTACGAGCAGTACTTC.

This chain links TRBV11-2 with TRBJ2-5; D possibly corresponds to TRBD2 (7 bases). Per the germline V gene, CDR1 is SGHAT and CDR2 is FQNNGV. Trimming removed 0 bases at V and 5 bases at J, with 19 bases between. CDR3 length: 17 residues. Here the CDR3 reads CASSLEGAVAGMETQYF. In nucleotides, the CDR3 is TGTGCCAGCAGCTTAGAGGGGGCGGTAGCGGGTATGGAGACCCAGTACTTC.

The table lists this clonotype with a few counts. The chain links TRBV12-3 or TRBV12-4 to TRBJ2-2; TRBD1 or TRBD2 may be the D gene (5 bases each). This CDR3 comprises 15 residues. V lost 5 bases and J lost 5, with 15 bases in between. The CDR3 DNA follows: TGTGCCAGCAGTCCGGGGCGGCCCCGGACCGGGGAGCTGTTTTTT. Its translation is CASSPGRPRTGELFF.

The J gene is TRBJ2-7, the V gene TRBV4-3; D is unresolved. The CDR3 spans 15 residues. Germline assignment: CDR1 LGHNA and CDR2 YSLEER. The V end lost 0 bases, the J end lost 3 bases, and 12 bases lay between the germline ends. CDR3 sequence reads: CASSQERVVNYEQYF. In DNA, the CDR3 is TGCGCCAGCAGCCAAGAAAGGGTAGTAAACTACGAGCAGTACTTC.

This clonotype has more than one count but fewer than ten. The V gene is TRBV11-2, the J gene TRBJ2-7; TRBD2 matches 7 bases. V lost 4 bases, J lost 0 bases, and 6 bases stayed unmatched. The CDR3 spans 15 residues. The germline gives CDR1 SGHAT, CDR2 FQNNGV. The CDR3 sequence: CASSSAGRSSYEQYF. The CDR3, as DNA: TGTGCCAGCAGCTCGGCCGGGAGGAGCTCCTACGAGCAGTACTTC.

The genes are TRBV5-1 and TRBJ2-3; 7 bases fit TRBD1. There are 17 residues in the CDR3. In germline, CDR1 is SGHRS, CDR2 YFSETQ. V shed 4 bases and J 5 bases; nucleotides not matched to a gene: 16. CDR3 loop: CASSVGWDRPWGDTQYF. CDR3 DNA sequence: TGCGCCAGCAGCGTGGGGTGGGACAGACCCTGGGGAGATACGCAGTATTTT.

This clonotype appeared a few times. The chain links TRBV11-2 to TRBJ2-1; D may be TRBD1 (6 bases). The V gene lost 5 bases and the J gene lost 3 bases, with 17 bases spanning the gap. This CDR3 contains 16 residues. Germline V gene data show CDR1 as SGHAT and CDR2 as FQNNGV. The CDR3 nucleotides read TGTGCCAGCAGCCCAGCACAGGGATCGAACTACAATGAGCAGTTCTTC. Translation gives CASSPAQGSNYNEQFF.

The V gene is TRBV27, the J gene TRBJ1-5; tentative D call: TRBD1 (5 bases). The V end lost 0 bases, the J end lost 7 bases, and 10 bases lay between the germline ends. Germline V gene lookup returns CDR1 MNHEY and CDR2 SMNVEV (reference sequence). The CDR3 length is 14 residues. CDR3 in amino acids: CASSLSSREQPQHF. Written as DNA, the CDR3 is TGTGCCAGCAGTTTATCGAGCAGGGAACAGCCCCAGCATTTT.

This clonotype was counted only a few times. The DNA of the CDR3 is TGTGCCAGCAGCTTTGAGACGCTCTCCTACGAGCAGTACTTC. This sequence encodes CASSFETLSYEQYF. The rearrangement links TRBV7-2 to TRBJ2-7; no clear D gene. CDR3 length: 14 residues. Germline assignment: CDR1 SGHTA and CDR2 FQGNSA. V lost 3 bases and J 0 bases, leaving 9 bases between the germline ends.

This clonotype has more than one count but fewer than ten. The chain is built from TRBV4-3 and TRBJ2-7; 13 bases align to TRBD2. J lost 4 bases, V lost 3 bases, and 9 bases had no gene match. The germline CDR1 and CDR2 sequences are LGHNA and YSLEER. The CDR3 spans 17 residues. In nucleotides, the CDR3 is TGCGCCAGCAGCCAGAACCTTTGGGGACTAGCGGGATACGAGCAGTACTTC. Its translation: CASSQNLWGLAGYEQYF.

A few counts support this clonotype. CDR3 in DNA: TGTGCCAGCAGCTTCGGGGTTGGGCAGATCAAGTACTTC. Its protein is CASSFGVGQIKYF. The chain joins TRBV7-9 to TRBJ2-4; D might be TRBD2 (5 bases). Germline V gene lookup returns CDR1 SEHNR and CDR2 FQNEAQ (reference sequence). Trimming stripped 3 bases from V and 14 bases from J, with 17 bases between. CDR3 length: 13 amino acids.

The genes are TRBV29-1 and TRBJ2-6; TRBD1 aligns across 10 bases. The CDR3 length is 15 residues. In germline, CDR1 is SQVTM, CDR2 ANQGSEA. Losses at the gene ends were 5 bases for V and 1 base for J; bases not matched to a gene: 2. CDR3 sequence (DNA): TGCAGCGTTTCGGGACAGGGGTCTGGGGCCAACGTCCTGACTTTC. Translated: CSVSGQGSGANVLTF.

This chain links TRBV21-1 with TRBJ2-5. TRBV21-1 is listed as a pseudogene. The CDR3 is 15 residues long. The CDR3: CASRHGRMTQETQYF. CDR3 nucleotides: TGTGCCAGCAGACATGGACGGATGACTCAAGAGACCCAGTACTTC.